Following are 2 T cell receptor beta chains from one sample sequenced in a study of radiation and T cells in renal cell carcinoma. Method: immunoSEQ multiplex PCR; TCRdb's copy keeps in-frame clones and lacks some. The table lists about 58,000 clones, roughly 79% of them singletons. The time point was: blood 2 weeks post-SBRT. As for treatment: 15 Gy SBRT to primary tumor, nephrectomy 4 weeks later. Sequencing was performed on blood, taken from a patient whose treatment included radiotherapy and nephrectomy. These receptors all stem from a man in his 60s with renal cell carcinoma.

This clone showed up many times. J is TRBJ2-1 and V is TRBV7-9; either TRBD1 or TRBD2 may fit D (5 bases each). The V end was cut by 2 bases, the J end by 2 bases, with 10 bases between. The CDR3 is 15 amino acids. CDR1 and CDR2 from the germline V gene are SEHNR and FQNEAQ (reference sequence). The CDR3 sequence is CASSLLRDPYNEQFF. Here the CDR3 DNA reads TGTGCCAGCAGCTTACTCCGGGACCCCTACAATGAGCAGTTCTTC.

The chain couples TRBV2 to TRBJ2-7, with D hard to call. CDR1 and CDR2 from the germline V gene are SNHLY and FYNNEI. CDR3 length equals 11 residues. Trimming took 4 bases from V and 4 from J, leaving 5 bases between them. The CDR3: CASSGIYEQYF. CDR3 nucleotides: TGTGCCAGCAGTGGGATTTACGAGCAGTACTTC.